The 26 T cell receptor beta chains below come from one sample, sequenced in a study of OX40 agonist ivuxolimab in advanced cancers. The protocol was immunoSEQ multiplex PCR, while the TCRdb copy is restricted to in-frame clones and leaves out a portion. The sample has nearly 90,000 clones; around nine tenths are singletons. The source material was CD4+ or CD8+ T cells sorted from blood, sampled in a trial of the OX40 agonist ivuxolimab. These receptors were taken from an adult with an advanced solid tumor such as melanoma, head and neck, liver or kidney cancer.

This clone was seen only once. The CDR3 bases are TGTGCCAGCAGTGACCCAAGGACGGCGACCTACGAGCAGTACTTC. Its translation: CASSDPRTATYEQYF. This chain joins TRBV25-1 and TRBJ2-7; D is unresolved. Between the trimmed V and J ends, which lost 3 bases and 2 bases, there was a span of 14 bases. Germline CDR1 and CDR2: MGHDK and SYGVNS. The CDR3 length is 15 residues.

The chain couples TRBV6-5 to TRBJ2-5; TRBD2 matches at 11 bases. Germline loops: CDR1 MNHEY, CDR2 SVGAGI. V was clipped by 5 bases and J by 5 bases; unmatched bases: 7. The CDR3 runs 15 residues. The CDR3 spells CASSRTSGWRETQYF. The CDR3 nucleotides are TGTGCCAGCAGTCGGACTAGCGGGTGGAGGGAGACCCAGTACTTC.

This chain's CDR3 is CAWSVEQWGRNTEAFF. The CDR3 region has the DNA TGTGCCTGGAGTGTAGAGCAATGGGGAAGGAACACTGAAGCTTTCTTT. V usage is TRBV30 and J usage is TRBJ1-1, with D unresolved. The germline gives CDR1 GTSNPN, CDR2 SVGIG (reference sequence). V shed 0 bases and J shed 1 base, with 15 bases lying between them. This CDR3 contains 16 residues.

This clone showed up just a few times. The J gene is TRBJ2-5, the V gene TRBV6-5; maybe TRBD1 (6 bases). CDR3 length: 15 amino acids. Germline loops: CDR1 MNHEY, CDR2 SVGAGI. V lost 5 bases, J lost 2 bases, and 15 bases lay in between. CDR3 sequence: CASSTLDRPQETQYF. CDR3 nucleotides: TGTGCCAGCAGTACCTTAGACAGGCCGCAAGAGACCCAGTACTTC.

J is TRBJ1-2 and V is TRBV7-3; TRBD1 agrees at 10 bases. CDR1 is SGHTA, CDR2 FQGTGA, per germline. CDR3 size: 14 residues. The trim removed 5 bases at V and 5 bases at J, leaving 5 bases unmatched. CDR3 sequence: CASSLTGGPYGYTF. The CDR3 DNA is TGTGCCAGCAGCCTGACAGGGGGCCCATATGGCTACACCTTC.

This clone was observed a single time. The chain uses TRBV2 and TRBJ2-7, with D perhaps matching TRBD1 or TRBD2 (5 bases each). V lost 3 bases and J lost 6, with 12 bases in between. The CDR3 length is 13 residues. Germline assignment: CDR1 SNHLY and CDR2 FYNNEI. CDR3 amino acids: CASSDIGEIEQYF. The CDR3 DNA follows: TGTGCCAGCAGTGATATAGGGGAGATCGAGCAGTACTTC.

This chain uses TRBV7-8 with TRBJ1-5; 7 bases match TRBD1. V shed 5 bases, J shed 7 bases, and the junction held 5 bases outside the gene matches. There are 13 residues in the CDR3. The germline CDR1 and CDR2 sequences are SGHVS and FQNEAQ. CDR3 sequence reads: CASSPGQMQPQHF. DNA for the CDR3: TGTGCCAGCAGCCCGGGACAGATGCAGCCCCAGCATTTT.

CDR3 residues: CASSLGPGSKMQFF. CDR3 coding DNA: TGTGCCAGCAGCCTCGGACCCGGCTCGAAAATGCAGTTCTTC. The chain is built from TRBV6-5 and TRBJ2-1; unclear D gene. Germline V gene lookup returns CDR1 MNHEY and CDR2 SVGAGI. Deletions cut 6 bases from V and 12 bases from J, with 21 bases between. The CDR3 has 14 amino acids.

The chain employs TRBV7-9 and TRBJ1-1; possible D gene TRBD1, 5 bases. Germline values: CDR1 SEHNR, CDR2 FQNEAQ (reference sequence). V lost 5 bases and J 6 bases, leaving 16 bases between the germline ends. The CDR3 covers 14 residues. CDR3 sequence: CASSLGPARAEAFF. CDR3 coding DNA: TGTGCCAGCAGCCTCGGGCCCGCCAGGGCTGAAGCTTTCTTT. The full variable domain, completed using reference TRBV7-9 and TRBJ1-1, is DTGVSQNPRHKITKRGQNVTFRCDPISEHNRLYWYRQTLGQGPEFLTYFQNEAQLEKSRLLSDRFSAERPKGSFSTLEIQRTEQGDSAMYLCASSLGPARAEAFFGQGTRLTVV.

The CDR3 region is CASSLRGQARTGELFF. CDR3 sequence (DNA): TGTGCCAGCAGTTTACGGGGGCAGGCGCGCACCGGGGAGCTGTTTTTT. The V and J genes are TRBV27 and TRBJ2-2, with D perhaps given as TRBD1 or TRBD2 (6 bases each). The CDR3 runs 16 residues. The germline V gene encodes CDR1 MNHEY and CDR2 SMNVEV (reference sequence). Trimming removed 2 bases from V and 4 bases from J, with 14 bases in between.

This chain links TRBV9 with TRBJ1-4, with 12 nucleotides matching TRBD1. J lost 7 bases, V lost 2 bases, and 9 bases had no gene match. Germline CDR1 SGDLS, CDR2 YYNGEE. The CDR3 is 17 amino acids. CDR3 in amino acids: CASSVSGTGGLGEKLFF. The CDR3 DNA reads TGTGCCAGCAGCGTTTCCGGGACAGGGGGCCTCGGTGAAAAACTGTTTTTT.

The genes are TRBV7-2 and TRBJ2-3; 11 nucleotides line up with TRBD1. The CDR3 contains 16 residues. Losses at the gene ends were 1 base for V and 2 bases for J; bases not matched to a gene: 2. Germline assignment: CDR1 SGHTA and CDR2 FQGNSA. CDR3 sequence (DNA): TGTGCCAGCAGCTTAGGGGACAGGGGGTTCACAGATACGCAGTATTTT. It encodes CASSLGDRGFTDTQYF. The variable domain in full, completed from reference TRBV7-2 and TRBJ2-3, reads GAGVSQSPSNKVTEKGKDVELRCDPISGHTALYWYRQSLGQGLEFLIYFQGNSAPDKSGLPSDRFSAERTGGSVSTLTIQRTQQEDSAVYLCASSLGDRGFTDTQYFGPGTRLTVL.

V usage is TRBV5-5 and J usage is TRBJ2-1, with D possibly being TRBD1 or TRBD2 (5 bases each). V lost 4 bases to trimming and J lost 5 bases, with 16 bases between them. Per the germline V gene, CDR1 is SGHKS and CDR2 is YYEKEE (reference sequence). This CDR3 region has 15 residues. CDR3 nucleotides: TGTGCCAGCAGCCTGGACTCAGGGAATCACAATGAGCAGTTCTTC. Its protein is CASSLDSGNHNEQFF.

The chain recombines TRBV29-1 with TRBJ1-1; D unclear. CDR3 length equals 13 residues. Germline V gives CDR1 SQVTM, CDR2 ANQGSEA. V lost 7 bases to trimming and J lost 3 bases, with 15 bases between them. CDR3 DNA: TGCAGCGCCAGATTGGGTGGGGACACTGAAGCTTTCTTT. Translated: CSARLGGDTEAFF. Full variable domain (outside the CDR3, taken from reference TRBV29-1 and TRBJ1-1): SAVISQKPSRDICQRGTSLTIQCQVDSQVTMMFWYRQQPGQSLTLIATANQGSEATYESGFVIDKFPISRPNLTFSTLTVSNMSPEDSSIYLCSARLGGDTEAFFGQGTRLTVV.

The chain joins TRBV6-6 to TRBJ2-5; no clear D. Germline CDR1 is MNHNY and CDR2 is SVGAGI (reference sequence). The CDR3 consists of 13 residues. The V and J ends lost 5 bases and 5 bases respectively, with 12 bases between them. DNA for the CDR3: TGTGCCAGCAGTCCCGGGTCCCTGGAGACCCAGTACTTC. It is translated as CASSPGSLETQYF.

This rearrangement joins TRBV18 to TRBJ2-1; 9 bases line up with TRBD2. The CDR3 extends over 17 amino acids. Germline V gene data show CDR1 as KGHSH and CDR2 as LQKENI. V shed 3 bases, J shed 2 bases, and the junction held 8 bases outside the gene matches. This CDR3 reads CASSPRRLAVTYNEQFF. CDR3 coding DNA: TGTGCCAGCTCACCGAGGAGACTAGCGGTGACCTACAATGAGCAGTTCTTC. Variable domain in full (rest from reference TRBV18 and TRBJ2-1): NAGVMQNPRHLVRRRGQEARLRCSPMKGHSHVYWYRQLPEEGLKFMVYLQKENIIDESGMPKERFSAEFPKEGPSILRIQQVVRGDSAAYFCASSPRRLAVTYNEQFFGPGTRLTVL.

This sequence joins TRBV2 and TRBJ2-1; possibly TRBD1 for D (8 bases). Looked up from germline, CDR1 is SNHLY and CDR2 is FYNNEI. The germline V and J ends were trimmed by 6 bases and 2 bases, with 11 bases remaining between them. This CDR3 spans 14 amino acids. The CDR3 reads CASRQGGAYNEQFF. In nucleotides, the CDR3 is TGTGCCAGCAGACAGGGGGGGGCCTACAATGAGCAGTTCTTC.

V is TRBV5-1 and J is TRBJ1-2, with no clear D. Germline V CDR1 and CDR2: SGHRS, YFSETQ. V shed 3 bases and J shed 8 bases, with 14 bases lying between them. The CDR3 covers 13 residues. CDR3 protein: CASSSGQAKGYTF. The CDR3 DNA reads TGCGCCAGCAGCTCTGGCCAGGCTAAGGGCTACACCTTC. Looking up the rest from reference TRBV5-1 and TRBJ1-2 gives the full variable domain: KAGVTQTPRYLIKTRGQQVTLSCSPISGHRSVSWYQQTPGQGLQFLFEYFSETQRNKGNFPGRFSGRQFSNSRSEMNVSTLELGDSALYLCASSSGQAKGYTFGSGTRLTVV.

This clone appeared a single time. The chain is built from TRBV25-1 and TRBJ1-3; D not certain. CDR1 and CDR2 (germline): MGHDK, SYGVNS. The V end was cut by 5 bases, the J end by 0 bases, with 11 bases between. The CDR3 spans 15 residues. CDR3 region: CASSHPGVSGNTIYF. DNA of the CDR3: TGTGCCAGCAGTCACCCCGGGGTCTCTGGAAACACCATATATTTT. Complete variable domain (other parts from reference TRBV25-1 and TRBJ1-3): EADIYQTPRYLVIGTGKKITLECSQTMGHDKMYWYQQDPGMELHLIHYSYGVNSTEKGDLSSESTVSRIRTEHFPLTLESARPSHTSQYLCASSHPGVSGNTIYFGEGSWLTVV.

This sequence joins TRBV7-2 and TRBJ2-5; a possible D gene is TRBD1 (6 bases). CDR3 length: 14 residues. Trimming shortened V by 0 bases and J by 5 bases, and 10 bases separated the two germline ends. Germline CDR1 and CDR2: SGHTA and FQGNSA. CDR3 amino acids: CASSLAGQGETQYF. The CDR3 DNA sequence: TGTGCCAGCAGCTTAGCGGGGCAGGGGGAGACCCAGTACTTC.

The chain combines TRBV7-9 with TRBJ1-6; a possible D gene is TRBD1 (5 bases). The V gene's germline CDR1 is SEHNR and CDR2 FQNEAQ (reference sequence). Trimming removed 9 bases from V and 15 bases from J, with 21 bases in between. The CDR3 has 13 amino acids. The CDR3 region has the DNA TGTGCCAGTAGCGAAATCCCGGGACCGAACCTCCACTTT. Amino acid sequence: CASSEIPGPNLHF.

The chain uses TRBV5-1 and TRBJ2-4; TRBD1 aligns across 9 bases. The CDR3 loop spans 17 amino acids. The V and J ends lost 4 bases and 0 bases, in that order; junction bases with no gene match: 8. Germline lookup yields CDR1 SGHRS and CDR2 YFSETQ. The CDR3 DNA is TGCGCCAGCAGCCCTTCCGGGACAGGGAAAGCCAAAAACATTCAGTACTTC. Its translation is CASSPSGTGKAKNIQYF.

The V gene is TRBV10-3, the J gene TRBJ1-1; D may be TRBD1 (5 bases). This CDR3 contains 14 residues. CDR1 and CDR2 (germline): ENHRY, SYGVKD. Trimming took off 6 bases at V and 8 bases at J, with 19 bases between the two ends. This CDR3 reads CAIRLTRDSIEAFF. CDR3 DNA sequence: TGTGCCATCAGGCTTACCCGAGACAGCATAGAAGCTTTCTTT.

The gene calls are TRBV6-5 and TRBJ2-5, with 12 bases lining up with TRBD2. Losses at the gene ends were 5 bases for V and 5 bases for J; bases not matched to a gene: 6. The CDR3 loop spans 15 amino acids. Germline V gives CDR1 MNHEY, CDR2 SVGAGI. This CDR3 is CASSRTSGVRETQYF. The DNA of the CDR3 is TGTGCCAGCAGTCGGACTAGCGGGGTCCGTGAGACCCAGTACTTC.

CDR3 in DNA: TGTGCCAGTAGTATGACGACTAGCGGGAGGCTTCCAGAGACCCAGTACTTC. As protein: CASSMTTSGRLPETQYF. J is TRBJ2-5 and V is TRBV19; TRBD2 matches at 13 bases. Germline V gene lookup returns CDR1 LNHDA and CDR2 SQIVND (reference sequence). V lost 3 bases and J lost 4; bases outside the gene matches: 8. There are 17 residues in the CDR3. The full variable domain, in which reference TRBV19 and TRBJ2-5 provide the parts outside the CDR3, is DGGITQSPKYLFRKEGQNVTLSCEQNLNHDAMYWYRQDPGQGLRLIYYSQIVNDFQKGDIAEGYSVSREKKESFPLTVTSAQKNPTAFYLCASSMTTSGRLPETQYFGPGTRLLVL.

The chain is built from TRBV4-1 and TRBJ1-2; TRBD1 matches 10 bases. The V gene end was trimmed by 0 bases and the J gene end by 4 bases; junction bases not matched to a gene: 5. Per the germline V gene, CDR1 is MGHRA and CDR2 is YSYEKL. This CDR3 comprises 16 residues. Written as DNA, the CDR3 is TGCGCCAGCAGCCAAGATTGGGGACAGGGGTCCTATGGCTACACCTTC. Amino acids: CASSQDWGQGSYGYTF.